This TCR beta chain stems from a study of CD4 T cells in relation to SARS-CoV-2 and coronaviruses (dated by TCRdb to the early 2020s). In the study overall: In the ViraFEST assay, PBMCs were cultured with antigen for 9 to 10 days, after which TCR beta CDR3s were sequenced to identify antigen-specific clonal expansions. An HIV-1 Nef peptide pool or a no-peptide culture served as the negative reference condition. Expansion assays from other donors in the study were sequenced with a different, Illumina-based TCR-beta assay. Samples from a few pre-COVID donors and the naive versus memory experiments were sequenced with the Adaptive Biotechnologies TCR-sequencing kit; other data were Illumina-based. At the level of individual TCR clonotypes, the study measured memory CD4+ T cell crossreactivity between SARS-CoV-2 spike protein and common cold coronavirus spike proteins. Using patient-derived lymphoblastoid cell lines, the shared crossreactive spike epitopes were mapped to their HLA restriction. Findings and caveats that apply to the study as a whole: The study was limited by small numbers of patients and tested TCRs. Memory CD4+ clonotypes crossrecognizing SARS-CoV-2 and at least one common cold coronavirus spike were found in 50% to 80% of donors. Because the crossreactivity analysis focused on spike protein, crossreactivity against other viral proteins was not assessed. Compared with monoreactive clones, crossreactive clones had significantly weaker SARS-CoV-2-driven expansion, a result consistent with antigenic imprinting. No donor contributed both pre-pandemic and post-infection samples, which limited tracing the source of pre-existing responses.

Libraries came from the immunoSEQ multiplex PCR assay. Concerning the study's data processing: During preprocessing, nonproductive sequences were removed, along with CDR3s that did not begin with C, did not end with F or W, or were shorter than 7 amino acids. Antigen-specific clonotypes were called with the MANAFEST web app on the basis of expansion relative to the reference and to other culture wells. A clone was considered positive if significant expansion relative to the reference culture was observed in 2 of 3 replicate wells at an FDR below 0.05. For a clone to be considered positive, significant expansion relative to all other tandem wells and an odds ratio above 5 were also required. CDR3 homology was measured as pairwise Levenshtein distance, computed with the stringdist R package after trimming three terminal residues from each end. TCRdb limited this immuneACCESS table to in-frame rearrangements with V and J called. A share of clones is missing; checked studies link under half to unresolved V genes, and the rest is unexplained. V and J calls and clone size are copied from that table; D and trimming were computed from the DNA. Present in this sample are about 21,000 clones, around 80% of which were seen just once. The top ten constitute about a sixth of the sample.

CD4+ T cells from unexposed donors were collected before the COVID-19 pandemic (2011-2018). Following 10 days of culture, the EasySep CD4+ T cell isolation kit was used to isolate CD4+ T cells. As far as cell numbers permitted, CD4+ T cells from unexposed donors were tested for reactivity against SARS-CoV-2 S and N as well as four spike pools from common cold coronaviruses. Each well received a few million PBMCs, cultured in IMDM supplemented with around 5% human AB serum and 9.5 to 10 IU/ml IL-2. Half of the culture medium was replaced with fresh IL-2-containing medium on days 3 and 7. In general, every peptide culture condition was set up in three replicate wells. The leukapheresis product used for the unexposed donors was purchased from a commercial source. PBMCs were isolated from leukapheresis product or whole blood by Ficoll-Paque PLUS gradient centrifugation. PBMCs were either cryopreserved at -140 degrees C or used fresh in the expansion assay. The QIAamp Micro DNA Kit was used to extract genomic DNA from the CD4+ T cells.

V is clipped by 7 bases and J by 8 bases, and the sequence between their germline boundaries is 15 bases long. In the germline V gene, CDR1 corresponds to SQVTM and CDR2 to ANQGSEA. The CDR3 starts with the cysteine, ends with the phenylalanine, and has 13 residues. Kept here is only the CDR3 DNA, which spans 39 bases and is read in frame from base 1. This clone has just a few counts. It lacks a known antigen. The record has no base qualities; no much larger clone is one base away. The rearrangement joined TRBV29-1 to TRBJ1-6; no D gene can be assigned with confidence. Sequencing was carried out using CD4+ T cells from PBMCs, cultured in vitro. This clonotype originated in a human donor in good health. The CDR3 region has the sequence CSAAVHEDSPLHF. The sequenced DNA: TGCAGCGCCGCAGTCCACGAAGATTCACCCCTCCACTTT.